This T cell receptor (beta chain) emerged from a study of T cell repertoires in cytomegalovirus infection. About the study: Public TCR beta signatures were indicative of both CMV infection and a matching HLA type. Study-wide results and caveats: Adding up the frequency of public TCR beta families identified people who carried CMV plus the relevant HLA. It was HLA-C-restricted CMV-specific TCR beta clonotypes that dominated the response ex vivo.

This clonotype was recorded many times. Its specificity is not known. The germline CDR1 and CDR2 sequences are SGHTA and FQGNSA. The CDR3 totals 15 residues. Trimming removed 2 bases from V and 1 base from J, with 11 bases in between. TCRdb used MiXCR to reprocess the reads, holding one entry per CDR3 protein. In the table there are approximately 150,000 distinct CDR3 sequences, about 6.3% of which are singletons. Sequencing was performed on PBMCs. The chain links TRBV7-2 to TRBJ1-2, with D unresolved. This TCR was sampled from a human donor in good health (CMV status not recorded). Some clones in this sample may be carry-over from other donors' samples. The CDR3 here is CASSLFGSSNYGYTF. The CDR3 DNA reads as TGTGCCAGCAGCTTATTCGGCAGTAGTAACTATGGCTACACCTTC.